This T cell receptor beta chain emerged from a study of PD-1 and CTLA-4 blockade in melanoma. The table came from immunoSEQ multiplex PCR; TCRdb's copy has only in-frame clones and leaves some out. This table has some 33,000 clones, 88% appearing once. Deletions cut 4 bases from V and 4 bases from J, with 12 bases between. The CDR3 runs 14 residues. Germline V gene sequence: CDR1 KGHDR, CDR2 SFDVKD. The sequenced sample was CD8+ T cells from peripheral blood, obtained from a patient given anti-PD-1 treatment. The chain carries TRBV24-1 and TRBJ1-2, with a tentative D call TRBD1 (5 bases). The sequence was collected from a human donor with melanoma. The CDR3 nucleotides read TGTGCCACCAGTGAGGACACATTATTCTATGGCTACACCTTC. Protein: CATSEDTLFYGYTF.